This T cell receptor beta chain originates from a study of T cell responses to AZD1222 COVID-19 vaccine. Study-wide results and limits: The peak T cell response came first, and repertoires were sampled only after it. Close to half of spike-specific TCRs reportedly recognize unmutated variant regions. Baseline seropositives among AZD1222 recipients totaled only five to seven.

Libraries were prepared by immunoSEQ multiplex PCR; TCRdb keeps only in-frame clonotypes and omits some of them. Here the sample spans about 210,000 clones, around 94% being singletons. This CDR3 is 14 amino acids long. J lost 6 bases, V lost 4 bases, and 7 bases had no gene match. The germline CDR1 and CDR2 sequences are SEHNR and FQNEAQ (reference sequence). About this clone: The antigen is not known.

Material: peripheral blood, obtained 28 days after the second dose of the MenACWY control vaccine. The sequence was obtained from an adult who received the MenACWY meningococcal vaccine as a control. The chain links TRBV7-9 to TRBJ2-7, with TRBD2 matching over 9 bases. The CDR3 DNA reads as TGTGCCAGCAGCTCCCCTAGCGGGATAGGCGAGCAGTACTTC. Its protein product is CASSSPSGIGEQYF.